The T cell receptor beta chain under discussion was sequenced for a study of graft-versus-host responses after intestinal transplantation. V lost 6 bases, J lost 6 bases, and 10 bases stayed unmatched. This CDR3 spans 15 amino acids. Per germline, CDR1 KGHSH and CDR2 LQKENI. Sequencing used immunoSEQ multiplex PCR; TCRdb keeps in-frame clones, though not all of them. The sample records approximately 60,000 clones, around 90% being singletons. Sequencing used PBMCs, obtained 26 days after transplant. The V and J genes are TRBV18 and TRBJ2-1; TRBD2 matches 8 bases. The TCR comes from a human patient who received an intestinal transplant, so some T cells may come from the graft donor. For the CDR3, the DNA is TGTGCCAGCTCTTCGGACCGGGAGGGGAGCAATGAGCAGTTCTTC. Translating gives CASSSDREGSNEQFF.